The next 27 T cell receptor beta chains were all read from a single sample in a study of identical twins. TCRdb analysed the 5' RACE reads with MiXCR anew, one entry per CDR3 protein. This repertoire shows nearly 900,000 distinct CDR3 sequences, 9% to 15% found once; its top ten account for around 1.5%. These records were also assigned to another study, of yellow fever vaccine responses in identical twins.

Material for sequencing was PBMCs. These receptors were obtained from a woman under 30 in good health.

The chain couples TRBV4-2 to TRBJ2-5; D is possibly TRBD1 (5 bases). CDR1 and CDR2 from the germline V gene are LGHNA and YNFKEQ. This CDR3 contains 15 residues. Trimming shortened V by 1 base and J by 3 bases, and 12 bases separated the two germline ends. The CDR3 reads CASSQVQAAKETQYF. The CDR3 bases are TGTGCCAGCAGCCAAGTACAGGCAGCGAAAGAGACCCAGTACTTC.

The V call is TRBV5-1, the J call TRBJ1-6; unclear D gene. CDR1 is SGHRS, CDR2 YFSETQ, per germline. This CDR3 has 16 amino acids. Between the trimmed V and J ends, which lost 2 bases and 9 bases, there was a span of 18 bases. The CDR3 sequence is CASSLGRGEGRSPLHF. The DNA for the CDR3 is TGCGCCAGCAGCTTAGGTCGGGGAGAGGGTCGTTCACCCCTCCACTTT.

Notes on this clonotype: Sequence at one end of the junction differs from germline and may be a read error. The V and J genes are TRBV5-6 and TRBJ2-5, with D possibly TRBD1 on 5 matching bases. Germline V CDR1 and CDR2: SGHDT, YYEEEE. This CDR3 spans 14 amino acids. The CDR3 DNA follows: TGTACCAGCAGCTCGGACACCATTGGGGAGACCCAGTACTTC. Amino acid sequence: CTSSSDTIGETQYF.

This clonotype was observed a few times. The gene calls are TRBV20-1 and TRBJ2-1, with TRBD2 matching 8 bases. Germline V CDR1 and CDR2: DFQATT, SNEGSKA (reference sequence). With 5 bases clipped from V and 0 bases from J, the junction kept 9 bases outside the gene matches. There are 16 residues in the CDR3. For the CDR3, the DNA is TGCAGTGCTTCCGGGACTAGTCGGCTCTCCTACAATGAGCAGTTCTTC. Its translation is CSASGTSRLSYNEQFF.

This clonotype was picked up a small number of times. The V and J genes are TRBV6-5 and TRBJ2-2; 7 nucleotides agree with TRBD2. V shed 4 bases and J 0 bases; nucleotides not matched to a gene: 2. Germline V gene sequence: CDR1 MNHEY, CDR2 SVGAGI. CDR3 length: 15 amino acids. The CDR3 DNA reads as TGTGCCAGCAGTTGGGGACTACCGAACACCGGGGAGCTGTTTTTT. Amino acids: CASSWGLPNTGELFF.

This clonotype was observed a handful of times. The gene calls are TRBV29-1 and TRBJ1-5; TRBD1 matches 9 bases. V shed 8 bases and J 4 bases; nucleotides not matched to a gene: 6. Looked up from germline, CDR1 is SQVTM and CDR2 is ANQGSEA. CDR3 length: 13 amino acids. The CDR3 spells CSFPGQGNQPQHF. CDR3 sequence (DNA): TGCAGCTTCCCGGGACAGGGAAATCAGCCCCAGCATTTT.

This chain uses TRBV14 with TRBJ1-6; D is undetermined. Germline lookup yields CDR1 SGHDN and CDR2 FVKESK. The CDR3 loop spans 13 amino acids. The ends were cut back, 8 bases at V and 7 bases at J, with 12 bases in the middle. CDR3 nucleotide sequence: TGTGCCAGCCGCTGGCCCAAAAATTCACCCCTCCACTTT. It codes for CASRWPKNSPLHF.

This clonotype has just a few counts. The rearrangement uses TRBV11-2 and TRBJ2-7; possibly TRBD2 for D (6 bases). The CDR3 length is 15 residues. Germline V gives CDR1 SGHAT, CDR2 FQNNGV. V shed 1 base and J shed 2 bases, with 12 bases lying between them. This CDR3 is CASSLGAGHTYEQYF. Here the CDR3 DNA reads TGTGCCAGCAGCTTAGGAGCGGGTCATACCTACGAGCAGTACTTC.

The gene calls are TRBV11-2 and TRBJ2-5; D ambiguous. This CDR3 is 13 amino acids long. Germline V CDR1 and CDR2: SGHAT, FQNNGV. V gave up 7 bases and J gave up 2 bases, with 11 bases separating them. In DNA form, the CDR3 reads TGTGCCAGCAAAGGGTTCTTACAAGAGACCCAGTACTTC. This codes for CASKGFLQETQYF.

The CDR3 reads CASRPPRARGNEQFF. As DNA, the CDR3 is TGTGCCAGCCGACCGCCCCGGGCCCGCGGCAATGAGCAGTTCTTC. This sequence joins TRBV7-9 and TRBJ2-1; D is unclear. CDR1 SEHNR and CDR2 FQNEAQ come from the germline V gene (reference sequence). This CDR3 comprises 15 residues. Trimming took 8 bases from V and 6 from J, leaving 20 bases between them.

Many counts were recorded for this clonotype. The chain has TRBV12-3 or TRBV12-4 and TRBJ2-5; 8 positions agree with TRBD2. Trimming removed 9 bases from V and 4 bases from J; junction bases left unmatched: 13. The CDR3 is 15 residues long. DNA of the CDR3: TGTGCCAGTGCTCATAGTGTAGCGGGGCGAGAGACCCAGTACTTC. Amino acid sequence: CASAHSVAGRETQYF.

CDR3 residues: CASSLIRLRGYQETQYF. The CDR3 coding sequence is TGTGCCAGCAGTTTAATCCGGCTGCGGGGTTACCAAGAGACCCAGTACTTC. The chain employs TRBV28 and TRBJ2-5; TRBD2 is a possible D gene (6 bases). The CDR3 spans 17 residues. V lost 2 bases and J lost 0, with 16 bases in between. The germline V gene has CDR1 MDHEN and CDR2 SYDVKM.

A few counts support this clonotype. This chain links TRBV29-1 with TRBJ2-7; TRBD1 might be the D (7 bases). The CDR3 contains 17 residues. CDR1 and CDR2 (germline): SQVTM, ANQGSEA. V lost 7 bases and J 3 bases, leaving 28 bases between the germline ends. CDR3 sequence reads: CSAISGGRGVVGYEQYF. The CDR3 DNA reads TGCAGCGCCATCTCCGGGGGCAGGGGGGTGGTAGGCTACGAGCAGTACTTC.

There are a few counts of this clonotype. The V and J genes are TRBV5-1 and TRBJ2-5; 9 nucleotides align to TRBD1. The J segment lost 2 bases and the V segment lost 1 base, leaving 9 bases of the junction unmatched. The CDR3 has 17 residues. Germline loops: CDR1 SGHRS, CDR2 YFSETQ. CDR3 sequence reads: CASSLRSGTGIQETQYF. CDR3 coding DNA: TGCGCCAGCAGCTTGAGATCCGGGACAGGGATTCAAGAGACCCAGTACTTC. Based on the CDR3 plus reference TRBV5-1 and TRBJ2-5, the full variable domain is KAGVTQTPRYLIKTRGQQVTLSCSPISGHRSVSWYQQTPGQGLQFLFEYFSETQRNKGNFPGRFSGRQFSNSRSEMNVSTLELGDSALYLCASSLRSGTGIQETQYFGPGTRLLVL.

This clonotype was detected only a few times. V gene TRBV7-6 combines with J gene TRBJ2-3; D call uncertain. Germline V gives CDR1 SGHVS, CDR2 FNYEAQ. This CDR3 is 15 amino acids long. V dropped 2 bases and J dropped 0 bases, with 9 bases sitting between them. In DNA form, the CDR3 reads TGTGCCAGCAGCTTACCTTCCGCTAGCACAGATACGCAGTATTTT. It codes for CASSLPSASTDTQYF.

The chain recombines TRBV20-1 with TRBJ2-7; 13 bases map to TRBD2. Germline V gene lookup returns CDR1 DFQATT and CDR2 SNEGSKA (reference sequence). V shed 4 bases and J 4 bases; nucleotides not matched to a gene: 10. The CDR3 runs to 16 residues. DNA of the CDR3: TGCAGTGCTACGACCCTGGGACTAGCGGGGATGTACGAGCAGTACTTC. Translated: CSATTLGLAGMYEQYF.

The rearrangement links TRBV29-1 to TRBJ1-2; D is unresolved. Germline V gene data show CDR1 as SQVTM and CDR2 as ANQGSEA. The V end was cut by 0 bases, the J end by 4 bases, with 12 bases between. This CDR3 is built from 14 residues. The CDR3 nucleotides are TGCAGCGTTGAAGACTCTAGCATCCCCTATGGCTACACCTTC. It translates to CSVEDSSIPYGYTF. Full variable domain (remainder filled in from reference TRBV29-1 and TRBJ1-2): SAVISQKPSRDICQRGTSLTIQCQVDSQVTMMFWYRQQPGQSLTLIATANQGSEATYESGFVIDKFPISRPNLTFSTLTVSNMSPEDSSIYLCSVEDSSIPYGYTFGSGTRLTVV.

Many counts were recorded for this clonotype. V usage is TRBV11-2 and J usage is TRBJ2-3; D uncertain. The V end lost 4 bases, the J end lost 3 bases, and 17 bases lay between the germline ends. The CDR3 covers 16 residues. Germline loops: CDR1 SGHAT, CDR2 FQNNGV. The CDR3 bases are TGTGCCAGCAGCTCCCGTCGCCCGAGTACTACAGATACGCAGTATTTT. Protein sequence: CASSSRRPSTTDTQYF.

This clonotype was recorded a few times. The chain uses TRBV27 and TRBJ2-2; the match to TRBD2 covers 7 bases. Trimming took 6 bases from V and 3 from J; bases not matched to a gene: 7. The CDR3 totals 15 residues. The germline V gene has CDR1 MNHEY and CDR2 SMNVEV (reference sequence). For the CDR3, the DNA is TGTGCCAGCAGGCGGGGGACCTACGACACCGGGGAGCTGTTTTTT. Its protein is CASRRGTYDTGELFF.

This clonotype turned up a few times. The chain recombines TRBV5-1 with TRBJ2-7; 8 bases are a match to TRBD1. The CDR3 contains 15 residues. The V and J ends lost 0 bases and 2 bases, in that order; junction bases with no gene match: 4. The germline CDR1 and CDR2 sequences are SGHRS and YFSETQ. In DNA, the CDR3 is TGCGCCAGCAGCTTGGATTGGACAGGGCCCTACGAGCAGTACGTC. This gives the protein CASSLDWTGPYEQYV.

The CDR3 DNA sequence: TGCAGTGCTAGAGAGGAAGTTAATGAAAAACTGTTTTTT. It encodes CSAREEVNEKLFF. V gene TRBV20-1 combines with J gene TRBJ1-4, with no clear D. V dropped 0 bases and J dropped 4 bases, with 6 bases sitting between them. CDR3 size: 13 residues. The germline CDR1 and CDR2 sequences are DFQATT and SNEGSKA (reference sequence).

With respect to this clonotype: A read error may produce the germline difference seen at one junction end. The chain links TRBV7-9 to TRBJ1-6; no definite D call. Germline CDR1 is SEHNR and CDR2 is FQNEAQ (reference sequence). This CDR3 has 14 residues. The CDR3 nucleotides read TGTGCCAGCAGCTTTTTGGGCAATAATTCACCCCTCGACTTT. Translated: CASSFLGNNSPLDF.

This chain uses TRBV28 with TRBJ2-7; D might be TRBD1 (6 bases). V dropped 5 bases and J dropped 2 bases, with 16 bases sitting between them. The V gene's germline CDR1 is MDHEN and CDR2 SYDVKM. The CDR3 is made up of 15 amino acids. Here the CDR3 DNA reads TGTGCCAGCAGTCTTGGGGGACACCTAACCTACGAGCAGTACGTC. Protein: CASSLGGHLTYEQYV.

This clonotype was observed a few times. The chain is built from TRBV4-2 and TRBJ2-1, with TRBD2 identical over 10 bases. The CDR3 has 17 residues. With V trimmed by 2 bases and J by 1 base, 5 bases remained unmatched. CDR1 and CDR2 (germline): LGHNA, YNFKEQ. The CDR3 loop is CASSQPSGGASYNEQFF. The CDR3 DNA sequence: TGTGCCAGCAGCCAACCCAGCGGGGGGGCTTCCTACAATGAGCAGTTCTTC.

This clonotype was found many times. The chain joins TRBV12-3 or TRBV12-4 to TRBJ1-2, with 11 bases matching TRBD1. The CDR3 runs 15 residues. The V segment lost 6 bases and the J segment 7 bases; nucleotides outside the gene matches: 10. The CDR3 coding sequence is TGTGCCAGCAGGGTCCCAAGGACAGGGGGCTTTGGCTACACCTTC. It yields the protein CASRVPRTGGFGYTF.

This clonotype was seen many times. The rearrangement uses TRBV6-1 and TRBJ2-7; 7 bases map to TRBD2. The J segment lost 3 bases and the V segment lost 2 bases, leaving 13 bases of the junction unmatched. This CDR3 spans 17 amino acids. Per germline, CDR1 MNHNS and CDR2 SASEGT. The CDR3 sequence is CASSETASPWEGYEQYF. CDR3 nucleotide sequence: TGTGCCAGCAGTGAAACGGCGAGCCCCTGGGAGGGCTACGAGCAGTACTTC.

The rearrangement uses TRBV4-1 and TRBJ2-7, with 14 bases identical to TRBD2. V lost 8 bases and J lost 1; bases outside the gene matches: 10. The CDR3 is 17 residues long. Germline V CDR1 and CDR2: MGHRA, YSYEKL. The CDR3 DNA is TGCGCCAGCGGTCCGGGACTAGCGGGAGTAAAGTCCTACGAGCAGTACTTC. Protein product: CASGPGLAGVKSYEQYF.